Listed below are T cell receptor beta chains from one sample, sequenced in a study of blood T cell repertoires in COVID-19. Assay: immunoSEQ multiplex PCR; the TCRdb copy retains only in-frame clones and omits some. The sample lists almost 250,000 clones; roughly 85% were seen once. The sequencing sample was made of PBMCs or T cells enriched from blood (not recorded which). These receptors all stem from a woman aged 45-65 years with acute COVID-19. Each CDR3 is given with its conserved first and last residue. D genes are given only for firm matches. Only part of the rows carry a size: once, few, many, or a class if the clone is expanded.

. TRBJ2-5 TRBD1 TRBV5-4 CASRSTGAVGETQYF TGTGCCAGCAGATCCACAGGGGCGGTTGGGGAGACCCAGTACTTC
. TRBJ1-3 . TRBV7-2 CASSLDIFGNTIYF TGTGCCAGCAGCTTAGACATATTCGGAAACACCATATATTTT
few TRBJ1-1 . TRBV5-4 CASTSGGARANTEAFF TGTGCCAGCACCTCTGGCGGGGCCAGAGCGAACACTGAAGCTTTCTTT
. TRBJ2-2 TRBD1 TRBV5-1 CASSTGQGAFVSGELFF TGCGCCAGCAGCACTGGACAGGGGGCCTTTGTGTCGGGGGAGCTGTTTTTT
. TRBJ2-7 . TRBV29-1 CSVDSYEQYF TGCAGCGTTGACAGCTACGAGCAGTACTTC
. TRBJ1-1 . TRBV15 CATSSLSNTEAFF TGTGCCACCAGCTCACTCTCGAACACTGAAGCTTTCTTT
. TRBJ1-5 . TRBV4-2 CASSPTRQGSNQPQHF TGTGCCAGCAGTCCCACGAGGCAGGGCAGCAATCAGCCCCAGCATTTT
. TRBJ1-1 . TRBV2 CASSPWASGNTEAFF TGTGCCAGCAGTCCCTGGGCGTCGGGAAACACTGAAGCTTTCTTT
. TRBJ1-5 . TRBV19 CASSIVAGDNQPQHF TGTGCCAGTAGTATAGTGGCAGGGGACAATCAGCCCCAGCATTTT
. TRBJ2-1 TRBD1 TRBV7-2 CASSSDRGQDEQFF TGTGCCAGCAGCTCTGACAGGGGGCAGGATGAGCAGTTCTTC
. TRBJ1-3 . TRBV7-2 CASSLAFTGWGNTIYF TGTGCCAGCAGCTTAGCGTTCACAGGGTGGGGAAACACCATATATTTT
. TRBJ2-5 . TRBV6-2/TRBV6-3 CASSSFSYQETQYF TGTGCCAGCAGTTCTTTCTCTTACCAAGAGACCCAGTACTTC
. TRBJ1-2 TRBD1 TRBV29-1 CSVGRTGEDGYTF TGCAGCGTGGGACGGACAGGGGAAGATGGCTACACCTTC
. TRBJ1-1 TRBD1 TRBV7-9 CASRPDRGMNTEAFF TGTGCCAGCAGACCAGACAGGGGCATGAACACTGAAGCTTTCTTT